This T cell receptor beta chain originates from a study of blood T cell repertoires in COVID-19. Study-wide background: The origin of the acute and convalescent COVID-19 samples was the United States, Italy and Spain. Sample material is recorded as cDNA or gDNA derived from T cells, B-cell-depleted T cells, or PBMCs.

The CDR3 contains 13 residues. V was shortened by 5 bases and J by 4 bases, with 11 bases between the two germline ends. Study processing details: Estimated nucleated cell counts came from reference gene primer amplification. The protocol was immunoSEQ multiplex PCR, while the TCRdb copy is restricted to in-frame clones and leaves out a portion. V, J and clone size derive from that table, while D and trimming were established from the DNA sequence. This sample yields 50,000 to 70,000 clones, of which approximately 88% are seen a single time; approximately 15% belongs to the top ten. The gene calls are TRBV12-3 or TRBV12-4 and TRBJ2-5; tentative D call: TRBD2 (5 bases). This sequence was found in a man between 65 and 85 years old with active COVID-19. What was sequenced was peripheral blood. The CDR3 DNA is TGTGCCAGCAGTCCCCTCGAGGGAGAGACCCAGTACTTC. Residues: CASSPLEGETQYF.